The rows below give T cell receptor beta chains drawn from one sample of a study of blood T cell repertoires in COVID-19. The assay was immunoSEQ multiplex PCR, and TCRdb's table has in-frame clones only and misses some. The profile covers fewer than 45,000 clones, with over 75% appearing a single time and about 31% taken by the ten largest. Sequencing input: peripheral blood. Source of these receptors: a woman older than 75 with acute or convalescent COVID-19. Each CDR3 is given with its conserved first and last residue. D genes are given only for firm matches. Rows give clone size only sometimes, using once, few, many, or a class for an expanded clone.

j_call d_call clone_size v_call cdr3_nt cdr3_aa
TRBJ2-3 NA NA TRBV6-5 TGTGCCAGCAGGGAGGGAATCACAGATACGCAGTATTTT CASREGITDTQYF
TRBJ1-4 TRBD1 NA TRBV9 TGTGCCAGCAGCGTAGCAGGGGGCTCAACTAATGAAAAACTGTTTTTT CASSVAGGSTNEKLFF
TRBJ2-7 NA NA TRBV27 TGTGCCAGCAGTCTCACAGGGCTTGAGCAGTACTTC CASSLTGLEQYF
TRBJ2-1 TRBD2 NA TRBV30 TGTGCCTGGATAATCGGCGGGAGAGCCCGAATCAATGAGCAGTTCTTC CAWIIGGRARINEQFF
TRBJ2-7 TRBD1 NA TRBV7-9 TGTGCCAGCAGCTCCTGGGACAGCCCGAGGTACTACGAGCAGTACTTC CASSSWDSPRYYEQYF
TRBJ1-1 NA NA TRBV6-5 TGTGCCAGCACAGACCTTGGGCCTAAGAATGAAGCTTTCTTT CASTDLGPKNEAFF
TRBJ1-3 NA few TRBV25-1 TGTGCCAGCGGAGGGGCGGGAGGAAACACCATATATTTT CASGGAGGNTIYF
TRBJ1-1 TRBD1 NA TRBV6-5 TGTGCCAGCAATTTACGACAGGGTCGGTCTGAAGCTTTCTTT CASNLRQGRSEAFF
TRBJ1-4 TRBD1 NA TRBV9 TGTGCCAGCAGCTCGGACAGGGGCATGGATGAAAAACTGTTTTTT CASSSDRGMDEKLFF
TRBJ2-3 NA NA TRBV3-1/TRBV3-2 TGTGCCAGCAGCCAGAGCCCATGGCCCCTAGCGACTAGCACAGATACGCAGTATTTT CASSQSPWPLATSTDTQYF
TRBJ2-1 TRBD2 NA TRBV3-1/TRBV3-2 TGTGCCAGCAGCCAAAAGGGAATAGCGGGAGTGGAGCAGTTCTTC CASSQKGIAGVEQFF
TRBJ1-4 NA NA TRBV6-5 TGTGCCAGCACCGCTCGGTGGGAGGGTGAAAAACTGTTTTTT CASTARWEGEKLFF
TRBJ2-1 TRBD2 NA TRBV30 TGTGCCTGGAGTCAAGGACTAGCGGGACGGGGTTATGAGCAGTTCTTC CAWSQGLAGRGYEQFF
TRBJ1-1 NA NA TRBV21-1 TGTGCCAGCAGCAAACCTAGGGAGGGCCCAACATTTATGAACACTGAAGCTTTCTTT CASSKPREGPTFMNTEAFF
TRBJ2-1 TRBD2 NA TRBV11-3 TGTGCCAGCGGGCTAGCGGGCAACAATGAGCAGTTCTTC CASGLAGNNEQFF
TRBJ1-1 NA once TRBV5-1 TGCGCCAGCAGCTTGGCCCCGGGGATGAACACTGAAGCTTTCTTT CASSLAPGMNTEAFF
TRBJ2-2 TRBD2 NA TRBV4-1 TGCGCCAGCAGCCAAGTGGGGGCGGGAGGGCGAACCGGGGAGCTGTTTTTT CASSQVGAGGRTGELFF
TRBJ1-2 TRBD1 NA TRBV27 TGTGCCAGCAGTTCCGCGGACAGGGGGGTAACTGGCTACACCTTC CASSSADRGVTGYTF
TRBJ2-6 NA NA TRBV29-1 TGCAGCGTTGAAGATGCAGGTCCTGGGGCCAACGTCCTGACTTTC CSVEDAGPGANVLTF
TRBJ2-2 NA NA TRBV5-1 TGCGCCAGCTCTAGGGAACTAGCGAACACCGGGGAGCTGTTTTTT CASSRELANTGELFF
TRBJ1-3 NA once TRBV25-1 TGTGCCAGCAGTGAATTAGGGGGAATTGGAAACACCATATATTTT CASSELGGIGNTIYF
TRBJ2-3 NA NA TRBV2 TGTGCCAGCAGTGACGGGTGGCGGGACGGCACAGATACGCAGTATTTT CASSDGWRDGTDTQYF
TRBJ1-3 NA NA TRBV30 TGTGCCTGGAGTGGAGGGCGAGGCTCTGGAAACACCATATATTTT CAWSGGRGSGNTIYF
TRBJ1-6 NA NA TRBV19 TGTGCCAGTAGTATCCGCACCGGGTTGGGTTCACCCCTCCACTTT CASSIRTGLGSPLHF
TRBJ2-2 NA NA TRBV6-6 TGTGCCACCTCGACAGTTTATCCCGGGGAGCTGTTTTTT CATSTVYPGELFF
TRBJ1-5 TRBD1 NA TRBV28 TGTGCCAGCAGTTTCGGACAGGGTAGCAATCAGCCCCAGCATTTT CASSFGQGSNQPQHF
TRBJ1-1 TRBD1 NA TRBV9 TGTGCCAGCAGCGGGTGGGGCAGGGGGGTGAACACTGAAGCTTTCTTT CASSGWGRGVNTEAFF
TRBJ1-1 NA NA TRBV27 TGTGCCAGCAGTTTATCGCCCCAGTTTCCGGGGGAAGCTTTCTTT CASSLSPQFPGEAFF
TRBJ2-5 NA NA TRBV5-1 TGCGCCAGCAGGACGAGGGCGGAAGAGACCCAGTACTTC CASRTRAEETQYF
TRBJ2-2 TRBD2 NA TRBV9 TGTGCCAGCAGCGCGGGACTAGCGGGAGTGGAACACCGGGGAGCTGTTTTT CASSAGLAGVEHRGAVF
TRBJ2-3 TRBD2 NA TRBV10-1 TGCGCCAGCAGTGATCCGAGCGGGAGGGCCGATACGCAGTATTTT CASSDPSGRADTQYF
TRBJ2-2 TRBD1 NA TRBV5-8 TGTGCCAGCAGCGCTTTGCCCGTGGGACAGGGGAACACCGGGGAGCTGTTTTTT CASSALPVGQGNTGELFF